The clone carrying this T cell receptor (beta chain) was recorded a few times. The sample belongs to a study of blood T cell repertoires in COVID-19. Study at large: The origin of the acute and convalescent COVID-19 samples was the United States, Italy and Spain.

Produced via immunoSEQ multiplex PCR; TCRdb's table is partial and in-frame only. This sample has 240,000 or so clones, with roughly 86% found just once. This CDR3 region has 11 residues. J lost 7 bases, V lost 5 bases, and 1 base had no gene match. Germline loops: CDR1 LNHDA, CDR2 SQIVND (reference sequence). For recovered donors of Cohort 3, there were two negative PCRs, clearance, or symptom resolution. The chain joins TRBV19 to TRBJ2-7; TRBD2 agrees at 8 bases. Sequencing used PBMCs or T cells enriched from blood (not recorded which). This TCR came from a woman in her 50s who had recovered from COVID-19. The CDR3 sequence: CASSAGGEQYF. Written as DNA, the CDR3 is TGTGCCAGTAGTGCGGGGGGAGAGCAGTACTTC.